These 14 T cell receptor beta chains were all obtained from the same sample, sequenced in a study of blood T cell repertoires in COVID-19. This table comes from immunoSEQ multiplex PCR, and its TCRdb copy is limited to in-frame clones, with some not included. The sample yields around 16,000 clones, 86% seen once. What was sequenced was peripheral blood. These receptors were taken from a man aged 55 to 70 with acute or convalescent COVID-19.

This chain connects TRBV19 to TRBJ2-3, with TRBD1 matching over 12 bases. This CDR3 has 15 amino acids. Germline V lookup: CDR1 LNHDA, CDR2 SQIVND (reference sequence). V was clipped by 7 bases and J by 7 bases; unmatched bases: 9. This CDR3 is CASTAGTGGSYTQYF. The CDR3 DNA follows: TGTGCCAGTACGGCCGGGACAGGGGGCTCTTATACGCAGTATTTT.

This sequence joins TRBV7-9 and TRBJ1-6, with D possibly matching TRBD1 (6 bases). Germline CDR1 SEHNR, CDR2 FQNEAQ (reference sequence). The CDR3 covers 14 residues. The V end was cut by 7 bases, the J end by 6 bases, with 13 bases between. The CDR3 here is CASTSDSFNSPLHF. CDR3 DNA: TGTGCCAGCACCTCGGACAGTTTTAATTCACCCCTCCACTTT.

The chain links TRBV7-9 to TRBJ2-1; 9 positions agree with TRBD2. V shed 11 bases, J shed 4 bases, and the junction held 6 bases outside the gene matches. Germline V gene lookup returns CDR1 SEHNR and CDR2 FQNEAQ (reference sequence). CDR3 size: 13 residues. The CDR3 nucleotides are TGTGCCCCTCGGGCGGGAGGGTACAATGAGCAGTTCTTC. It translates to CAPRAGGYNEQFF. Complete variable domain (other parts from reference TRBV7-9 and TRBJ2-1): DTGVSQNPRHKITKRGQNVTFRCDPISEHNRLYWYRQTLGQGPEFLTYFQNEAQLEKSRLLSDRFSAERPKGSFSTLEIQRTEQGDSAMYLCAPRAGGYNEQFFGPGTRLTVL.

The V gene is TRBV5-1, the J gene TRBJ1-6, with 7 bases lining up with TRBD1. Germline V gene data show CDR1 as SGHRS and CDR2 as YFSETQ. The V and J ends lost 4 bases and 7 bases, in that order; junction bases with no gene match: 14. The CDR3 covers 17 residues. The CDR3 here is CASSARQGLLGNSPLHF. CDR3 sequence (DNA): TGCGCCAGCAGCGCCCGACAGGGTCTCTTAGGGAATTCACCCCTCCACTTT.

This chain joins TRBV4-2 and TRBJ2-7; D may be TRBD2 (5 bases). Germline V gene sequence: CDR1 LGHNA, CDR2 YNFKEQ. Trimming took 0 bases from V and 0 from J, leaving 12 bases between them. This CDR3 has 16 amino acids. In DNA form, the CDR3 reads TGTGCCAGCAGCCAAGAGGCGGACTTTAGCTCCTACGAGCAGTACTTC. Its translation: CASSQEADFSSYEQYF.

The chain has TRBV9 and TRBJ2-3, with a tentative D call TRBD2 (7 bases). The CDR3 is 16 amino acids. V lost 3 bases and J 2 bases, leaving 16 bases between the germline ends. Germline CDR1 is SGDLS and CDR2 is YYNGEE. The CDR3 DNA reads TGTGCCAGCAGCGGCCAGGGGCTAGCGGACACAGATACGCAGTATTTT. This gives the protein CASSGQGLADTDTQYF.

The V and J genes are TRBV19 and TRBJ1-1; D call uncertain. Germline CDR1 is LNHDA and CDR2 is SQIVND (reference sequence). Deletions cut 7 bases from V and 0 bases from J, with 15 bases between. The CDR3 is 15 amino acids. The CDR3 DNA sequence: TGTGCCAGTATGACCCCTTACAGCTTGAACACTGAAGCTTTCTTT. Translated: CASMTPYSLNTEAFF.

This clone was recorded once. The chain has TRBV2 and TRBJ1-5; 10 positions match TRBD1. The CDR3 consists of 16 residues. Germline CDR1 is SNHLY and CDR2 is FYNNEI. Losses at the gene ends were 6 bases for V and 6 bases for J; bases not matched to a gene: 11. The CDR3 DNA sequence: TGTGCCAGCAGCGCTGACAGGGGGCGAGGGAGTCAGCCCCAGCATTTT. This gives the protein CASSADRGRGSQPQHF.

The J gene is TRBJ1-2, the V gene TRBV28; 7 bases fit TRBD1. V shed 6 bases, J shed 7 bases, and the junction held 11 bases outside the gene matches. This CDR3 spans 14 amino acids. The germline CDR1 and CDR2 sequences are MDHEN and SYDVKM. The CDR3 protein is CASSRTRQGGGYTF. The CDR3 nucleotides read TGTGCCAGCAGCCGCACTCGACAGGGCGGTGGCTACACCTTC.

This chain joins TRBV12-5 and TRBJ2-7, with 7 bases lining up with TRBD1. The CDR3 is 16 amino acids. Germline CDR1 reads LGHNT; CDR2 reads FRNRAP. Unmatched junction bases numbered 7, after V lost 2 bases and J lost 0 bases. The DNA for the CDR3 is TGTGCTAGTGGTTTGACCGGGACAGACTACTCCTACGAGCAGTACTTC. This translates into CASGLTGTDYSYEQYF. The entire variable domain, with the rest obtained from reference TRBV12-5 and TRBJ2-7, is as follows: DARVTQTPRHKVTEMGQEVTMRCQPILGHNTVFWYRQTMMQGLELLAYFRNRAPLDDSGMPKDRFSAEMPDATLATLKIQPSEPRDSAVYFCASGLTGTDYSYEQYFGPGTRLTVT.

The rearrangement joins TRBV3-1 (or the pseudogene TRBV3-2) to TRBJ2-5, with 10 bases lining up with TRBD1. The CDR3 contains 18 residues. Germline CDR1 reads LGHDT; CDR2 reads YNNKEL (reference sequence). J lost 7 bases, V lost 4 bases, and 18 bases had no gene match. The CDR3 region has the DNA TGTGCCAGCAGCCCCGTTAGAGCCGACAGGGGGCGCATGGGGACCCAGTACTTC. It codes for CASSPVRADRGRMGTQYF.

The chain links TRBV29-1 to TRBJ1-2, with 8 bases aligning to TRBD1. Looked up from germline, CDR1 is SQVTM and CDR2 is ANQGSEA. This CDR3 region has 14 residues. V was clipped by 4 bases and J by 0 bases; unmatched bases: 4. CDR3 bases: TGCAGCGTTGGGACAGGGCCACCTAACTATGGCTACACCTTC. Translated: CSVGTGPPNYGYTF.

The chain uses TRBV28 and TRBJ2-7; no clear D gene. Germline lookup yields CDR1 MDHEN and CDR2 SYDVKM. Trimming pared 6 bases from V and 2 bases from J, leaving 14 bases between. The CDR3 runs 14 residues. This CDR3 is CASSPRPGPYEQYF. CDR3 sequence (DNA): TGTGCCAGCAGCCCCCGACCAGGCCCCTACGAGCAGTACTTC. The whole variable domain, remainder taken from reference TRBV28 and TRBJ2-7, is DVKVTQSSRYLVKRTGEKVFLECVQDMDHENMFWYRQDPGLGLRLIYFSYDVKMKEKGDIPEGYSVSREKKERFSLILESASTNQTSMYLCASSPRPGPYEQYFGPGTRLTVT.

The rearrangement uses TRBV5-1 and TRBJ1-3; the D gene is possibly TRBD1 (6 bases). The CDR3 loop spans 15 amino acids. Per the germline V gene, CDR1 is SGHRS and CDR2 is YFSETQ. The V end was cut by 0 bases, the J end by 8 bases, with 15 bases between. Written as DNA, the CDR3 is TGCGCCAGCAGCTTGGGGGACACTGGAAGGGACACCATATATTTT. It codes for CASSLGDTGRDTIYF.